This T cell receptor beta chain is drawn from a study of T cells after yellow fever vaccination. A 5'RACE template-switching step, the method used to make TCR cDNA, added a universal primer site and UMIs. TCRdb analysed the 5' RACE reads with MiXCR anew, one entry per CDR3 protein. The data hold 400,000 to 650,000 distinct CDR3 sequences, with just over 20% observed a single time. This CDR3 spans 19 amino acids. This receptor was obtained from a man between 18 and 35 years old who received the YFV17D yellow fever vaccine. The sample was PBMCs, taken less than 25 days after the first yellow fever vaccination. The chain is built from TRBV21-1 and TRBJ2-7; the table gives TRBD2 as D, unverified against the DNA. TRBV21-1 is a pseudogene. The CDR3 loop reads CASSGRNLGRRRKTNEQYV. CDR3 bases: TGTGCCAGCAGCGGTCGTAACCTGGGACGCCGGAGGAAAACCAACGAGCAGTACGTC.